These T cell receptor beta chains were read from a single sample in a study of T cell changes during pregnancy in multiple sclerosis. Generated by immunoSEQ multiplex PCR, the TCRdb table keeps only in-frame clones and is missing some. The sample contains tens of thousands of clones, around nine tenths of which appear only once. The source was peripheral blood, collected in the first trimester of pregnancy. The receptor source for this set is a female donor in good health, enrolled as a control in a pregnancy study. Both conserved end residues are part of each CDR3. D genes are given only for firm matches. Clone size appears in some rows only: once, few, many, or a class for an expanded clone.

TRBJ1-2	NA	15	NA	TRBV2	TGTGCCAGCAGTGAAGCTGGCATGGCCTCGGGTGGCTACACCTTC	CASSEAGMASGGYTF
TRBJ2-1	TRBD2	17	NA	TRBV7-9	TGTGCCAGCAGCATACCCCAGCGGGGGCCCTCCTACAATGAGCAGTTCTTC	CASSIPQRGPSYNEQFF
TRBJ1-3	NA	11	NA	TRBV30	TGTGCCTGCGGGGGTGGAAACACCATATATTTT	CACGGGNTIYF
TRBJ1-4	NA	16	NA	TRBV28	TGTGCCAGCAGTTCCCGGACAGTTGGGGCTAATGAAAAACTGTTTTTT	CASSSRTVGANEKLFF
TRBJ2-7	NA	11	NA	TRBV2	TGTGCCAGCAGTCCGTCCTACGAGCAGTACTTC	CASSPSYEQYF
TRBJ1-2	TRBD1	13	NA	TRBV11-3	TGTGCCAGCAGCAGGGACAGTAACTATGGCTACACCTTC	CASSRDSNYGYTF
TRBJ2-1	NA	15	once	TRBV5-1	TGCGCGGGGTTCGGGGCTAGCGCATCCTACAATGAGCAGTTCTTC	CAGFGASASYNEQFF
TRBJ2-1	NA	20	NA	TRBV1	TGCACCAGCAGCCCGAGGGTCATTTCTAGCGGGAGGGCCTGGGGCAATGAGCAGTTCTTC	CTSSPRVISSGRAWGNEQFF
TRBJ1-1	NA	14	NA	TRBV25-1	TGTGCCAGCAGTGAAGGGGGGGTGAACACTGAAGCTTTCTTT	CASSEGGVNTEAFF
TRBJ1-2	TRBD1	13	NA	TRBV28	TGTGCCAGCCGCTTCCGGGACAGGGATGGCTACACCTTC	CASRFRDRDGYTF
TRBJ2-3	TRBD2	17	NA	TRBV7-8	TGTGCCAGCAGCTTAGGACTAGCGGGAGGGCCGGGAGATACGCAGTATTTT	CASSLGLAGGPGDTQYF
TRBJ1-2	NA	15	NA	TRBV5-1	TGCGCCAGCAGCTTCTTAACACAGGGTGGAAGCGGCTACACCTTC	CASSFLTQGGSGYTF
TRBJ2-2	NA	12	NA	TRBV2	TGTGCCGGACAGCAGGACACCGGGGAGCTGTTTTTT	CAGQQDTGELFF
TRBJ2-7	NA	12	once	TRBV5-1	TGCGCCAGCAGCTTGGATTCGGGAAAGCAGTACTTC	CASSLDSGKQYF
TRBJ1-3	NA	15	NA	TRBV4-2	TGTGCCAGCAGCCAAGACAGGCGATCTGGAAACACCATATATTTT	CASSQDRRSGNTIYF
TRBJ1-1	TRBD1	18	NA	TRBV4-1	TGCGCCAGCACCAAAGTAGCCTCTAAACAGGGGTCGAACACTGAAGCTTTCTTT	CASTKVASKQGSNTEAFF
TRBJ2-3	NA	14	NA	TRBV11-2	TGTGCCAGCAGCGACGAGGGCCTATCAGATACGCAGTATTTT	CASSDEGLSDTQYF
TRBJ2-1	TRBD2	13	NA	TRBV18	TGTGCCAGCTCGGGGACTAGCGGGAATGAGCAGTTCTTC	CASSGTSGNEQFF
TRBJ2-7	TRBD2	17	NA	TRBV19	TGTGCCAGTAGTATAAGTCGGCTAGCGGGAGGGCTTTACGAGCAGTACTTC	CASSISRLAGGLYEQYF
TRBJ1-5	NA	13	once	TRBV5-8	TGTGCCAGCACGACAGCAACCAATCAGCCCCAGCATTTT	CASTTATNQPQHF
TRBJ2-5	NA	14	NA	TRBV5-6	TGTGCCAGCAGCTTGGTTTCGCGGAAAGAGACCCAGTACTTC	CASSLVSRKETQYF
TRBJ2-6	NA	15	NA	TRBV29-1	TGCAGCGTCGTCCTAGTTTCCTCTGGGGCCAACGTCCTGACTTTC	CSVVLVSSGANVLTF
TRBJ2-5	TRBD1	14	NA	TRBV5-1	TGCGCCAGCAGCTTGGCAGGGGGCTTTAGGTCCCAGTACTTC	CASSLAGGFRSQYF
TRBJ2-1	TRBD2	16	NA	TRBV5-1	TGCGCCAGCAGCTTGGGTCTAGCGGGAGGGGTTAATGAGCAGTTCTTC	CASSLGLAGGVNEQFF
TRBJ2-1	TRBD2	15	NA	TRBV5-6	TGTGCCAGCAGCCCGGGGGGAAGGCCGAGGGGTGAGCAGTTCTTC	CASSPGGRPRGEQFF
TRBJ2-7	TRBD2	15	NA	TRBV7-2	TGTGCCAGCAGCCCAACTAGCGGGGACACCTACGAGCAGTACTTC	CASSPTSGDTYEQYF
TRBJ1-1	NA	17	NA	TRBV21-1	TGTGCCAGCAGCAAACGAATAAGGAGACAGGGGTGGACTGAAGCTTTCTTT	CASSKRIRRQGWTEAFF
TRBJ2-1	NA	12	NA	TRBV2	TGTGCCACCTGGGGAGAGGACAATGAGCAGTTCTTC	CATWGEDNEQFF
TRBJ2-7	NA	13	NA	TRBV4-2	TGTGCCAGCAGCCAAGATCCGGGTATCGAGCAGTACTTC	CASSQDPGIEQYF
TRBJ2-1	TRBD1	14	once	TRBV5-1	TGCGCCAGCAGCTTGGGACAGGGATACAATGAGCAGTTCTTC	CASSLGQGYNEQFF
TRBJ1-5	NA	14	NA	TRBV7-6	TGTGCCAGCAGCGAAAATGGGGCGAATCAGCCCCAGCATTTT	CASSENGANQPQHF
TRBJ2-1	TRBD2	15	once	TRBV18	TGTGCCAGCTCACCCGGGACTAGCGGGATCAATGAGCAGTTCTTC	CASSPGTSGINEQFF
TRBJ2-2	NA	16	NA	TRBV28	TGTGCCAGCAGTAGGAACAGGGCCTTGAGAACCGGGGAGCTGTTTTTT	CASSRNRALRTGELFF
TRBJ2-3	NA	15	once	TRBV27	TGTGCCAGCAGTTTTAAGGGAGTGAGCACAGATACGCAGTATTTT	CASSFKGVSTDTQYF
TRBJ1-2	NA	13	NA	TRBV2	TGTGCCAGCAGTGAACAGGAAGGAACGTGGTTGTATTTC	CASSEQEGTWLYF
TRBJ1-3	NA	14	NA	TRBV5-1	TGCGCCAGCAGCTTGGGGCAGGCTGGAAACACCATATATTTT	CASSLGQAGNTIYF
TRBJ1-2	NA	13	NA	TRBV6-1	TGTGCCAGCAGTGAAGTCCGTCAGGGTGGCTACACCTTC	CASSEVRQGGYTF